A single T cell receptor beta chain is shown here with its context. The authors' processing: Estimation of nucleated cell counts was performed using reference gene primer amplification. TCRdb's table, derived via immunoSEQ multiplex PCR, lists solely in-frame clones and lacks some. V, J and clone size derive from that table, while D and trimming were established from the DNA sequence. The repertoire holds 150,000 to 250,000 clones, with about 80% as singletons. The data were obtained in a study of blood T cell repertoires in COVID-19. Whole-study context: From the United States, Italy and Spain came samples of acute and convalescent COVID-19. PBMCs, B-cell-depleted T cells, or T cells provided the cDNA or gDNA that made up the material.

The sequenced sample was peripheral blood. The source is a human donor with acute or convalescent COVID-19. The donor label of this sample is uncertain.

This chain's CDR3 is CASSVELHSKSSGANVLTF. CDR3 DNA sequence: TGTGCCAGCAGCGTAGAGCTCCACAGCAAAAGCTCTGGGGCCAACGTCCTGACTTTC. V is TRBV9 and J is TRBJ2-6; no clear D gene. V gave up 0 bases and J gave up 0 bases, with 16 bases separating them. This CDR3 is built from 19 residues. Germline V gene lookup returns CDR1 SGDLS and CDR2 YYNGEE.